This T cell receptor beta chain came from a study of blood T cell repertoires in COVID-19. Study details: The study drew acute and convalescent COVID-19 samples from the United States, Italy and Spain.

Study processing details: Nucleated cell number was recorded as an estimate derived from reference gene primer amplification. The data were produced by immunoSEQ multiplex PCR, yet TCRdb's version contains in-frame clones alone and is incomplete. V and J calls and clone size are those listed in that table; D and trimming were worked out from the DNA. The profile shows 100,000 to 110,000 clones, 80% to 90% of them singletons. The germline gives CDR1 SGHTA, CDR2 FQGNSA. The CDR3 extends over 13 amino acids. Trimming pared 8 bases from V and 7 bases from J, leaving 14 bases between. Sample: peripheral blood. This rearrangement joins TRBV7-2 to TRBJ2-2; D not certain. The receptor comes from a human donor in a cohort sampled during active COVID-19. The CDR3 DNA is TGTGCCAGCGCTGCGGTTCGGAGCGGGGAGCTGTTTTTT. Protein: CASAAVRSGELFF.